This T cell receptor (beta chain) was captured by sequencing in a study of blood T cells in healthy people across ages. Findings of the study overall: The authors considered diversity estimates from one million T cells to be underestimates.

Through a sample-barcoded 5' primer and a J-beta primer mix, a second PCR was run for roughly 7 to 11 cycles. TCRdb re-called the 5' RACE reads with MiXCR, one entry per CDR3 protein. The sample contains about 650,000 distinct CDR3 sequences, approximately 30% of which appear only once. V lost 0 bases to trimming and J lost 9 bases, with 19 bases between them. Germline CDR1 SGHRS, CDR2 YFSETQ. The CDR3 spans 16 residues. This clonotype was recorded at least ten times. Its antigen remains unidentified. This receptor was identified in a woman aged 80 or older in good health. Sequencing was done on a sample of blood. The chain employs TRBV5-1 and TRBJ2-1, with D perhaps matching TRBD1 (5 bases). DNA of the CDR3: TGCGCCAGCAGCTTGGCGTTGGGGCGAGGTAGTGGTGAGCAGTTCTTC. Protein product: CASSLALGRGSGEQFF. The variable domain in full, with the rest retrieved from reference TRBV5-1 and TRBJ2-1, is KAGVTQTPRYLIKTRGQQVTLSCSPISGHRSVSWYQQTPGQGLQFLFEYFSETQRNKGNFPGRFSGRQFSNSRSEMNVSTLELGDSALYLCASSLALGRGSGEQFFGPGTRLTVL.